One sample yielded the 16 T cell receptor beta chains listed below, sequenced in a study of blood T cell repertoires in COVID-19. Method: immunoSEQ multiplex PCR; TCRdb's copy keeps in-frame clones and lacks some. The sample contains approximately 270,000 clones, about four fifths of which appear only once. The sample was peripheral blood. These receptors all stem from a person aged 65 to 85 with COVID-19, enrolled during active disease.

The rearrangement joins TRBV19 to TRBJ1-2; D is unclear. With 5 bases removed from V and 7 bases from J, the gap between germline ends came to 8 bases. CDR1 LNHDA and CDR2 SQIVND come from the germline V gene (reference sequence). The CDR3 has 11 amino acids. Here the CDR3 DNA reads TGTGCCAGTAGTCTTGGAGCTGGCTACACCTTC. Translated, it gives CASSLGAGYTF.

The chain uses TRBV7-3 and TRBJ2-7, with a tentative D call TRBD2 (7 bases). This CDR3 spans 14 amino acids. Germline V gene data show CDR1 as SGHTA and CDR2 as FQGTGA. V dropped 5 bases and J dropped 2 bases, with 13 bases sitting between them. In DNA form, the CDR3 reads TGTGCCAGCAGCCCCCGGGGGGCAACCTACGAGCAGTACTTC. Translated, it gives CASSPRGATYEQYF.

The J gene is TRBJ1-6, the V gene TRBV9; D is unclear. The CDR3 covers 14 residues. The germline V and J ends were trimmed by 0 bases and 8 bases, with 9 bases remaining between them. The germline gives CDR1 SGDLS, CDR2 YYNGEE. The DNA for the CDR3 is TGTGCCAGCAGCGTAGACATGTTGGATTCACCCCTCCACTTT. As protein: CASSVDMLDSPLHF.

This chain connects TRBV25-1 to TRBJ2-7, with D unresolved. Trimming pared 4 bases from V and 4 bases from J, leaving 8 bases between. The CDR3 has 12 residues. Germline V lookup: CDR1 MGHDK, CDR2 SYGVNS. This CDR3 is CASSVSEYEQYF. CDR3 in DNA: TGTGCCAGCAGTGTCTCAGAATACGAGCAGTACTTC.

The gene calls are TRBV19 and TRBJ2-3; D is possibly TRBD1 (7 bases). CDR1 and CDR2 (germline): LNHDA, SQIVND (reference sequence). There are 15 residues in the CDR3. V gave up 6 bases and J gave up 5 bases, with 18 bases separating them. The CDR3 sequence: CASRPTGAGGDTQYF. The CDR3 nucleotides read TGTGCCAGTAGACCCACAGGGGCCGGGGGAGATACGCAGTATTTT.

This chain connects TRBV6-5 to TRBJ1-6, with 9 positions matching TRBD1. The germline gives CDR1 MNHEY, CDR2 SVGAGI. The CDR3 sequence is 15 residues long. V was pared by 4 bases and J by 9 bases, with 7 bases of the junction left unmatched. This CDR3 is CASSSYRGPGSPLHF. CDR3 coding DNA: TGTGCCAGCAGTTCCTACAGGGGGCCGGGTTCACCCCTCCACTTT.

The V call is TRBV29-1, the J call TRBJ2-5; 10 nucleotides match TRBD2. There are 13 residues in the CDR3. Germline CDR1 SQVTM, CDR2 ANQGSEA. V lost 8 bases and J lost 2; bases outside the gene matches: 5. The CDR3 loop is CSIFSGGQETQYF. The CDR3 bases are TGCAGCATTTTTAGCGGGGGGCAAGAGACCCAGTACTTC.

V usage is TRBV9 and J usage is TRBJ2-2, with D hard to call. V dropped 2 bases and J dropped 0 bases, with 8 bases sitting between them. The CDR3 has 15 amino acids. The germline gives CDR1 SGDLS, CDR2 YYNGEE. The CDR3 coding sequence is TGTGCCAGCAGCGTTGTTTCTACGAACACCGGGGAGCTGTTTTTT. It translates to CASSVVSTNTGELFF.

This clone was seen a handful of times. The CDR3 region has the DNA TGTGCCAGCAGCTTAATGGGGGGGGCCCTCCTCCTCCACTTT. As protein: CASSLMGGALLLHF. The chain combines TRBV7-9 with TRBJ1-6; D may be TRBD1 (6 bases). The ends were cut back, 2 bases at V and 15 bases at J, with 17 bases in the middle. CDR1 is SEHNR, CDR2 FQNEAQ, per germline (reference sequence). The CDR3 has 14 residues.

The chain is built from TRBV11-2 and TRBJ2-7; D unclear. Deletions cut 5 bases from V and 3 bases from J, with 5 bases between. CDR3 length: 11 residues. Per the germline V gene, CDR1 is SGHAT and CDR2 is FQNNGV. The CDR3 spells CASSPNYEQYF. In DNA form, the CDR3 reads TGTGCCAGCAGCCCCAACTACGAGCAGTACTTC.

The chain joins TRBV15 to TRBJ1-5; D gene unclear. This CDR3 region has 16 residues. Deletions cut 1 base from V and 1 base from J, with 11 bases between. CDR1 is LNHNV and CDR2 is YYDKDF in the germline V gene (reference sequence). CDR3 DNA: TGTGCCACCAGCAGAGGGCGGGCGCGGAGCAATCAGCCCCAGCATTTT. Amino acid sequence: CATSRGRARSNQPQHF. Full variable domain (remainder filled in from reference TRBV15 and TRBJ1-5): DAMVIQNPRYQVTQFGKPVTLSCSQTLNHNVMYWYQQKSSQAPKLLFHYYDKDFNNEADTPDNFQSRRPNTSFCFLDIRSPGLGDTAMYLCATSRGRARSNQPQHFGDGTRLSIL.

The chain combines TRBV7-9 with TRBJ2-7; D is unresolved. The CDR3 sequence is 13 residues long. Germline lookup yields CDR1 SEHNR and CDR2 FQNEAQ (reference sequence). V was shortened by 5 bases and J by 4 bases, with 12 bases between the two germline ends. As DNA, the CDR3 is TGTGCCAGCAGCCGCGTAGAACCGTACGAGCAGTACTTC. Translating gives CASSRVEPYEQYF.

The sample holds a few counts of this clone. This chain links TRBV3-1 (or the pseudogene TRBV3-2) with TRBJ1-2; 8 bases agree with TRBD1. With 4 bases clipped from V and 7 bases from J, the junction kept 11 bases outside the gene matches. The germline CDR1 and CDR2 sequences are LGHDT and YNNKEL (reference sequence). This CDR3 contains 15 residues. This CDR3 is CASSRRTGPGGGYTF. The CDR3, as DNA: TGTGCCAGCAGCCGAAGGACAGGGCCGGGGGGTGGCTACACCTTC.

The chain links TRBV11-2 to TRBJ1-3; TRBD1 matches at 7 bases. The CDR3 is 14 residues long. V dropped 5 bases and J dropped 0; count of bases not matched to a gene: 1. Germline CDR1 reads SGHAT; CDR2 reads FQNNGV. The CDR3 DNA reads TGTGCCAGCAGCGCAGGGGGCTCTGGAAACACCATATATTTT. This encodes CASSAGGSGNTIYF.

A few counts support this clone. The chain uses TRBV7-2 and TRBJ2-5; weak D call: TRBD1 (6 bases). Germline V CDR1 and CDR2: SGHTA, FQGNSA. V was cut by 7 bases and J by 5 bases, with 17 bases left in between. This CDR3 contains 14 residues. Here the CDR3 DNA reads TGTGCCAGCACCCCGGGGCAGGGGTCGGAGACCCAGTACTTC. This translates into CASTPGQGSETQYF.

Remarks on this clone: Distinct nucleotide sequences in the sample also encode this CDR3. J is TRBJ2-7 and V is TRBV6-2 or TRBV6-3; D is undetermined. This CDR3 region has 11 residues. CDR1 is MNHEY, CDR2 SVGEGT, per germline. Deletions cut 6 bases from V and 2 bases from J, with 5 bases between. The CDR3 region has the DNA TGTGCCAGCAGCATCGCCTACGAGCAGTACTTC. This codes for CASSIAYEQYF.